Shown below are 9 T cell receptor beta chains from a single sample sequenced in a study of beta chain features in type 1 diabetes. Isolated RNA was reverse transcribed in full, so expressed TCRB transcripts were sequenced. Assay: immunoSEQ multiplex PCR; the TCRdb copy retains only in-frame clones and omits some. Of roughly 450,000 clones in the sample, about an eighth were seen once. The sequencing input was naive CD4+ T cells from blood. The receptor source for this set is a woman between 18 and 29 years old in good health.

This clone was observed a handful of times. The J gene is TRBJ2-7, the V gene TRBV4-2; D is unclear. Germline CDR1 LGHNA, CDR2 YNFKEQ. V dropped 0 bases and J dropped 7 bases, with 10 bases sitting between them. The CDR3 has 13 residues. CDR3 in amino acids: CASSQDVRLEQYF. In nucleotides, the CDR3 is TGTGCCAGCAGCCAAGATGTACGTCTAGAGCAGTACTTC.

Concerning this clone: This same CDR3 is encoded by further DNA sequences in the sample. V is TRBV29-1 and J is TRBJ1-2, with 7 bases aligning to TRBD1. CDR1 SQVTM and CDR2 ANQGSEA come from the germline V gene. V lost 6 bases and J lost 2; bases outside the gene matches: 0. This CDR3 region has 11 residues. Here the CDR3 DNA reads TGCAGCGTGGGACAGAACTATGGCTACACCTTC. Translated, it gives CSVGQNYGYTF.

This clone has only a few counts. This chain connects TRBV6-1 to TRBJ2-1; D is possibly TRBD2 (5 bases). The CDR3 extends over 13 amino acids. With 0 bases removed from V and 10 bases from J, the gap between germline ends came to 10 bases. Per the germline V gene, CDR1 is MNHNS and CDR2 is SASEGT. This CDR3 reads CASSEARAGEQFF. DNA of the CDR3: TGTGCCAGCAGTGAAGCGAGGGCTGGAGAGCAGTTCTTC.

This chain uses TRBV9 with TRBJ2-5, with 10 bases aligning to TRBD2. The ends lost 0 bases at V and 4 bases at J; junction bases unmatched: 6. The germline V gene has CDR1 SGDLS and CDR2 YYNGEE. This CDR3 is built from 16 residues. The CDR3 loop is CASSVESGGAGETQYF. The CDR3 nucleotides are TGTGCCAGCAGCGTAGAAAGCGGGGGGGCCGGAGAGACCCAGTACTTC.

The chain joins TRBV4-1 to TRBJ1-6; 10 bases map to TRBD1. The ends lost 2 bases at V and 8 bases at J; junction bases unmatched: 3. The CDR3 is made up of 15 amino acids. Germline V gene data show CDR1 as MGHRA and CDR2 as YSYEKL. In DNA form, the CDR3 reads TGCGCCAGCAGCCAACCGGGACAGGGGTATTCACCCCTCCACTTT. Protein product: CASSQPGQGYSPLHF.

The chain employs TRBV6-5 and TRBJ2-7, with D tentatively TRBD1 (6 bases). In germline, CDR1 is MNHEY, CDR2 SVGAGI. Trimming stripped 2 bases from V and 0 bases from J, with 8 bases between. CDR3 length equals 14 residues. CDR3 nucleotide sequence: TGTGCCAGCAGTTACGAGGACAGCTCCTACGAGCAGTACTTC. Encoded protein: CASSYEDSSYEQYF.

This sequence joins TRBV9 and TRBJ2-7; 11 bases map to TRBD1. This CDR3 spans 14 amino acids. Germline values: CDR1 SGDLS, CDR2 YYNGEE. V gave up 4 bases and J gave up 5 bases; unmatched junction bases: 5. CDR3 loop: CASSPTDRGHEQYF. CDR3 DNA: TGTGCCAGCAGCCCCACGGACAGGGGGCACGAGCAGTACTTC.

This clone turned up a few times. This chain uses TRBV30 with TRBJ2-1; 7 bases map to TRBD1. After removal of 4 bases from V and 0 bases from J, the junction contained 6 bases not matched to a gene. CDR1 is GTSNPN and CDR2 is SVGIG in the germline V gene (reference sequence). This CDR3 contains 15 residues. Here the CDR3 reads CAWTHDRDSYNEQFF. The CDR3 nucleotides read TGTGCCTGGACCCATGACAGGGACTCCTACAATGAGCAGTTCTTC.

The gene calls are TRBV11-2 and TRBJ2-5, with a possible D match to TRBD1 (6 bases). The CDR3 covers 15 residues. Trimming removed 4 bases from V and 2 bases from J, with 14 bases in between. Germline CDR1 is SGHAT and CDR2 is FQNNGV. For the CDR3, the DNA is TGTGCCAGCAGCTCCCCTAGCAGGGGTCAAGAGACCCAGTACTTC. Encoded protein: CASSSPSRGQETQYF.